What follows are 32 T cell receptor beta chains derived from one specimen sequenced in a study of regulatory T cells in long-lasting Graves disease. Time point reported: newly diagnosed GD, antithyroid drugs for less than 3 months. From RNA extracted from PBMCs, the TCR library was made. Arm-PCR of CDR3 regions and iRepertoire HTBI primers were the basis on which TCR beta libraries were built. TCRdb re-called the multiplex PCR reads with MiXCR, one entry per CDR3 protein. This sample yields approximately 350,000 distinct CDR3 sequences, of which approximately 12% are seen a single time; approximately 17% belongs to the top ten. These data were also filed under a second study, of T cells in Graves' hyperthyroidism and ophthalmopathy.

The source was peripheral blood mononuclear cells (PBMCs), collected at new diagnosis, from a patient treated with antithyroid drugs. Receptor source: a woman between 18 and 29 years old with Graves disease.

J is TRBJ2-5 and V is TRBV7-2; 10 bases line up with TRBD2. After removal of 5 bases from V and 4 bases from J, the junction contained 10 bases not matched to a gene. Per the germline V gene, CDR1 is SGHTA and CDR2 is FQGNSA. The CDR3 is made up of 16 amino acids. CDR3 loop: CASSTVLAGAGETQYF. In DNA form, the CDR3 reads TGTGCCAGCAGCACCGTTCTAGCGGGAGCGGGAGAGACCCAGTACTTC.

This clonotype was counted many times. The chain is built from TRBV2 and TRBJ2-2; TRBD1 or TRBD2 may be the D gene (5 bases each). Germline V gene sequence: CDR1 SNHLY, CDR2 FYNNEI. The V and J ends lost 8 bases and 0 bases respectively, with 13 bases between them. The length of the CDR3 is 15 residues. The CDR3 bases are TGTGCCAGCCGTTGGGGGATCACGAACACCGGGGAGCTGTTTTTT. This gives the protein CASRWGITNTGELFF.

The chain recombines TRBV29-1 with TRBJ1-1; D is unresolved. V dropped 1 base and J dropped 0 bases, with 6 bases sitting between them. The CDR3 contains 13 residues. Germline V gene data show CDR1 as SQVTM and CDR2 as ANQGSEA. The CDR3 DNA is TGCAGCGTTGAAGTACACTTGAACACTGAAGCTTTCTTT. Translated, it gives CSVEVHLNTEAFF.

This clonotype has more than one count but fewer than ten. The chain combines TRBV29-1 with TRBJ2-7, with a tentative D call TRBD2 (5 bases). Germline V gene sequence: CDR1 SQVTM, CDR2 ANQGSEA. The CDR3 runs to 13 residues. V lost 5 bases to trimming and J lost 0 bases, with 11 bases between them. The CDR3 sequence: CSVIIAYSYEQYF. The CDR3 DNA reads TGCAGCGTTATTATAGCGTACTCCTACGAGCAGTACTTC.

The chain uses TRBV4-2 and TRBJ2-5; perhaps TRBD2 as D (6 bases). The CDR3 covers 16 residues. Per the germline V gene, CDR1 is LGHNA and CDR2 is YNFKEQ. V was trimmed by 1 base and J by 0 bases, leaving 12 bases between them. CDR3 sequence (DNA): TGTGCCAGCAGCCAAGGGGAGCGGGCGTACCAAGAGACCCAGTACTTC. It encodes CASSQGERAYQETQYF.

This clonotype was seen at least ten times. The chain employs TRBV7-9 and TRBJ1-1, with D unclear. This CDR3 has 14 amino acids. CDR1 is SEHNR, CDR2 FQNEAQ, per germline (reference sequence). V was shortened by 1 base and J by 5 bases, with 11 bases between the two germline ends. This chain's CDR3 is CASSLVMEGTEAFF. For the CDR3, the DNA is TGTGCCAGCAGCTTAGTAATGGAGGGTACTGAAGCTTTCTTT.

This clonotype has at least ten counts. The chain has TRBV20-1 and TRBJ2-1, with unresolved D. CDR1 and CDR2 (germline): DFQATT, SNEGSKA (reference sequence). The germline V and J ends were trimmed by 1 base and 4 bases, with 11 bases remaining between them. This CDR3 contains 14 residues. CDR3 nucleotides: TGCAGTGCTAGAGTTGGGCAGGATTACAATGAGCAGTTCTTC. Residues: CSARVGQDYNEQFF.

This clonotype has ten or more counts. The CDR3 DNA follows: TGTGCCAGCAGATCCGGATTCAGGGAAAACATTCAGTACTTC. Translating gives CASRSGFRENIQYF. V gene TRBV28 combines with J gene TRBJ2-4, with a weak D call TRBD1 (5 bases). CDR1 is MDHEN and CDR2 is SYDVKM in the germline V gene. The CDR3 spans 14 residues. Trimming took 6 bases from V and 5 from J, leaving 14 bases between them.

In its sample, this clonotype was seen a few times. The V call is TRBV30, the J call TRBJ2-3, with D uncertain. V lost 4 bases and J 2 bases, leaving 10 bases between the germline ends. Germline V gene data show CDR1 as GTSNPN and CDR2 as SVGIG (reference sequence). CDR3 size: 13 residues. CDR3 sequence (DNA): TGTGCCTGGATTGAACCCTACACAGATACGCAGTATTTT. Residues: CAWIEPYTDTQYF.

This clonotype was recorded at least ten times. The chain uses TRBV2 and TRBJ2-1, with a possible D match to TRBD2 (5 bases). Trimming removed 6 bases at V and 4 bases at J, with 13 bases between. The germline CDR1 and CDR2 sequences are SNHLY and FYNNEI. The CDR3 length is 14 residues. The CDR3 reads CASRNLSGYNEQFF. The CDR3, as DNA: TGTGCCAGCAGGAATCTAAGCGGTTACAATGAGCAGTTCTTC.

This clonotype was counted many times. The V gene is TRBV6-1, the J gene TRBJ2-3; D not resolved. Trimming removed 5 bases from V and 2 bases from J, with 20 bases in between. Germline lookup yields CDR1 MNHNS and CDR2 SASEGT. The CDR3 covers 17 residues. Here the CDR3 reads CASSLSWAGRYTDTQYF. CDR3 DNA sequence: TGTGCCAGCAGTCTCTCATGGGCCGGGCGATACACAGATACGCAGTATTTT.

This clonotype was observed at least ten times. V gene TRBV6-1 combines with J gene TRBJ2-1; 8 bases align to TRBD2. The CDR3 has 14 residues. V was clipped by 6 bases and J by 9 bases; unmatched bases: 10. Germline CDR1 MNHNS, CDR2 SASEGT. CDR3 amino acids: CASRKSGGWGEQFF. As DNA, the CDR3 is TGTGCCAGCAGAAAAAGCGGGGGCTGGGGTGAGCAGTTCTTC.

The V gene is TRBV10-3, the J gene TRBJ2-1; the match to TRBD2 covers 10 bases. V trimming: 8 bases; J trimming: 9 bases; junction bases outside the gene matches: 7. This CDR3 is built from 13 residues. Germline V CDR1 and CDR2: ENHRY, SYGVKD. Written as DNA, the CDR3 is TGTGCCATCTCAGTAGCGGGAGGTGGTGAGCAGTTCTTC. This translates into CAISVAGGGEQFF.

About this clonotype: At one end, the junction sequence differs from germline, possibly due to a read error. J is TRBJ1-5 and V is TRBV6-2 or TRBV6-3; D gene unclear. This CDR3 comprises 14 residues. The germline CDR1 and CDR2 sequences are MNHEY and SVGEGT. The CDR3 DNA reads TGTGGCAGCAGTATAGATAATAGCAATCAGCCCCAGCATTTT. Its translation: CGSSIDNSNQPQHF.

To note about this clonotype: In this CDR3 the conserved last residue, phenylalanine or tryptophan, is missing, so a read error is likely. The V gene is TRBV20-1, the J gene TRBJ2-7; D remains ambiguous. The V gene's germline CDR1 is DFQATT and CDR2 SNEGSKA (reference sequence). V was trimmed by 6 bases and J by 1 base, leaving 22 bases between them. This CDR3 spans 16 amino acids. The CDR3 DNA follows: TGCAGTGCCCAAGCCCCGGCCCCCTCCTTTTCCTACGAGCAGTACCTC. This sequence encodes CSAQAPAPSFSYEQYL.

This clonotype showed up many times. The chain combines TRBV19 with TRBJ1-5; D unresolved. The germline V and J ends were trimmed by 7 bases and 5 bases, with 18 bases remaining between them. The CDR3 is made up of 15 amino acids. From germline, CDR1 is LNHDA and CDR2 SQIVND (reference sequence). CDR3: CASTASTMGYQPQHF. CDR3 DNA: TGTGCCAGTACGGCCAGCACAATGGGGTATCAGCCCCAGCATTTT.

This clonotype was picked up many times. In DNA, the CDR3 is TGTGCCAGCAGCATTTCAGGGGTGGGCTACACCTTC. It specifies CASSISGVGYTF. V is TRBV12-3 or TRBV12-4 and J is TRBJ1-2; D perhaps matches TRBD1 (6 bases). V gave up 6 bases and J gave up 8 bases, with 13 bases separating them. This CDR3 has 12 residues.

The DNA of the CDR3 is TGCGCCAGCAGCTTGCCCAGCGGGGGCAATGAGCAGTTCTTC. This sequence encodes CASSLPSGGNEQFF. The chain joins TRBV5-1 to TRBJ2-1; 8 bases match TRBD2. Germline loops: CDR1 SGHRS, CDR2 YFSETQ. The CDR3 extends over 14 amino acids. Trimming removed 1 base from V and 6 bases from J; junction bases left unmatched: 3.

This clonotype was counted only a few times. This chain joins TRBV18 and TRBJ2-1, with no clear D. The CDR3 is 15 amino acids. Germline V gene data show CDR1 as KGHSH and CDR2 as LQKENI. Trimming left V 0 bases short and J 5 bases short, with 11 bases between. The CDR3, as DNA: TGTGCCAGCTCACCACCAGCTCCTGGGCACAATGAGCAGTTCTTC. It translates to CASSPPAPGHNEQFF.

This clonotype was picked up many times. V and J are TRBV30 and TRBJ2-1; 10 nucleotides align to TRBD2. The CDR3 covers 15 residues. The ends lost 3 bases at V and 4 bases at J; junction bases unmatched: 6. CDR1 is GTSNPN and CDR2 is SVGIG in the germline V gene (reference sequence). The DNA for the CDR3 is TGTGCCTGGAGGTTAGCGGGAGGTTCGTACAATGAGCAGTTCTTC. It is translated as CAWRLAGGSYNEQFF. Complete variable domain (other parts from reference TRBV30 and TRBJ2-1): SQTIHQWPATLVQPVGSPLSLECTVEGTSNPNLYWYRQAAGRGLQLLFYSVGIGQISSEVPQNLSASRPQDRQFILSSKKLLLSDSGFYLCAWRLAGGSYNEQFFGPGTRLTVL.

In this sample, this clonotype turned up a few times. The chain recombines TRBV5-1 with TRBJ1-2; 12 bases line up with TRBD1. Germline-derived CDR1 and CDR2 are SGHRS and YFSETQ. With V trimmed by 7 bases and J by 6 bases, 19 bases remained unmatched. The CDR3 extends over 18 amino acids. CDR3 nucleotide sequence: TGCGCCAGCTCCCCGTGGGGACAGGGGGCTTTGGTCCCTAATGGCTACACCTTC. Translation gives CASSPWGQGALVPNGYTF.

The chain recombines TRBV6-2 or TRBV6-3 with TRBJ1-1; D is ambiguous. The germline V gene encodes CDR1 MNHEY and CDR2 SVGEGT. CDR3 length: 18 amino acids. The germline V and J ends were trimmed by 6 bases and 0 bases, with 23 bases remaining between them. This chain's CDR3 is CASSLRSGLFRVNTEAFF. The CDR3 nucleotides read TGTGCCAGCAGCCTTCGGTCGGGTCTCTTTCGAGTGAACACTGAAGCTTTCTTT.

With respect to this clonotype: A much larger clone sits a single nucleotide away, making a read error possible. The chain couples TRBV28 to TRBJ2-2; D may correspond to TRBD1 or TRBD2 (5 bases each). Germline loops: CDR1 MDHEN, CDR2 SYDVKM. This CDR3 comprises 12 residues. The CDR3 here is CASQRGTGKLFF. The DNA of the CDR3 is TGTGCCAGTCAGAGGGGAACCGGGAAGCTGTTTTTT.

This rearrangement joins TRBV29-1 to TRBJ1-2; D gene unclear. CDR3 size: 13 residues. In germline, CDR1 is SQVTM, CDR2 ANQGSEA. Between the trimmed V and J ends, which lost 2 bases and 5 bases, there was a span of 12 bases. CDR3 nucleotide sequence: TGCAGCGTTGAATCCCCAGGATGGTATGGCTACACCTTC. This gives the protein CSVESPGWYGYTF.

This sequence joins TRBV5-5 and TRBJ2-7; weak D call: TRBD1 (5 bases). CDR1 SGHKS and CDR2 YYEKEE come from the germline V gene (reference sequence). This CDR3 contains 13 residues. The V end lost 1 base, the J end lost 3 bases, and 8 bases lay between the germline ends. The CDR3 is CASSLQGIYEQYV. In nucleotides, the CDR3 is TGTGCCAGCAGCTTGCAGGGAATCTACGAGCAGTACGTC.

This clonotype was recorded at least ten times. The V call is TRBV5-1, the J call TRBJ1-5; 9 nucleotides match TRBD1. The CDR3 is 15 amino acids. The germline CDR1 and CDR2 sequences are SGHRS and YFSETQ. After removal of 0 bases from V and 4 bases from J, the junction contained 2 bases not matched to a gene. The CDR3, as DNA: TGCGCCAGCAGCTTGGCTGGACAGGGGAATCAGCCCCAGCATTTT. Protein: CASSLAGQGNQPQHF.

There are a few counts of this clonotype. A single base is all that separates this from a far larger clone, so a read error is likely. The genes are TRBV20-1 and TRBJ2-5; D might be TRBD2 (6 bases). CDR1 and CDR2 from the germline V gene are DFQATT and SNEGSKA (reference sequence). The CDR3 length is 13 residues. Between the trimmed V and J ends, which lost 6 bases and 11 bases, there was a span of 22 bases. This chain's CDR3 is CSAGLSSYNEQYF. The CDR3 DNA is TGCAGTGCGGGACTCAGCTCCTACAATGAGCAGTACTTC.

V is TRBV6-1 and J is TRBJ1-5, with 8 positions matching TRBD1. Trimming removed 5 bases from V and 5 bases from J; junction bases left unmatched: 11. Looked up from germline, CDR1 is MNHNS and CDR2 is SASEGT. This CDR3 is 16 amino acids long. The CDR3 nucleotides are TGTGCCAGCAGTAGAGGCCGGGACAGGTTTCATCAGCCCCAGCATTTT. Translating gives CASSRGRDRFHQPQHF.

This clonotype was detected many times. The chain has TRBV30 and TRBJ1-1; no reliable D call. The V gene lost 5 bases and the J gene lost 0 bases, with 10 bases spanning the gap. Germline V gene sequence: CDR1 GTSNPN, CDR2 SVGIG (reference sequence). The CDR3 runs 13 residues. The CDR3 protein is CAWGDNMNTEAFF. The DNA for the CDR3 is TGTGCCTGGGGGGATAATATGAACACTGAAGCTTTCTTT.

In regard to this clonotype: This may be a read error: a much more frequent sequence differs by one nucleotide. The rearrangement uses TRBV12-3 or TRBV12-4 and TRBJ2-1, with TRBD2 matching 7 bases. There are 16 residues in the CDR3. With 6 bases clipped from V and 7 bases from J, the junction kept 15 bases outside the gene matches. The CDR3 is CASRKPGRGESNEQFF. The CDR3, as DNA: TGTGCCAGCAGGAAACCGGGACGGGGGGAGTCTAATGAGCAGTTCTTC.

The CDR3 sequence: CASSQDIAEYNEQFF. CDR3 coding DNA: TGTGCCAGCAGCCAAGATATCGCAGAGTACAATGAGCAGTTCTTC. This rearrangement joins TRBV4-2 to TRBJ2-1; D gene ambiguous. Trimming stripped 0 bases from V and 4 bases from J, with 10 bases between. The CDR3 has 15 residues. The germline CDR1 and CDR2 sequences are LGHNA and YNFKEQ.

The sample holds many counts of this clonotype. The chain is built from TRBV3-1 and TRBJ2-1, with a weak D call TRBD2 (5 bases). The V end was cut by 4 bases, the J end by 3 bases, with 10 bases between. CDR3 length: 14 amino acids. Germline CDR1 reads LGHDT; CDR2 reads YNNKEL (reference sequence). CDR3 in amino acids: CASSRETNYNEQFF. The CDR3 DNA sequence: TGTGCCAGCAGCCGAGAGACTAACTACAATGAGCAGTTCTTC.